These 10 T cell receptor beta chains originate from one sample sequenced in a study of T-cell memory formation after mild COVID-19. TCRdb called the 5' RACE reads again in MiXCR, with one record for every CDR3 protein. The data contain around 440,000 distinct CDR3 sequences, around a sixth of them singletons. The sequencing input was PBMCs or a T cell subset sorted from them (not recorded which). The receptor set was obtained from an adult woman who had mild COVID-19 (a few samples of this study predate the infection). Cell type and time point are not known.

This clonotype has only a few counts. This chain uses TRBV6-5 with TRBJ1-1, with D uncertain. Trimming took off 0 bases at V and 6 bases at J, with 8 bases between the two ends. The CDR3 loop spans 13 amino acids. Germline lookup yields CDR1 MNHEY and CDR2 SVGAGI. Written as DNA, the CDR3 is TGTGCCAGCAGTTACTCGCCGAGTTCTGAAGCTTTCTTT. Its protein is CASSYSPSSEAFF.

In its sample, this clonotype was seen a few times. The rearrangement uses TRBV10-3 and TRBJ2-1, with D maybe TRBD1 (5 bases). The CDR3 is 17 amino acids. From germline, CDR1 is ENHRY and CDR2 SYGVKD. The germline V and J ends were trimmed by 10 bases and 0 bases, with 22 bases remaining between them. The CDR3 nucleotides read TGTGCCACCAGGGCCGACGGTGGATTCAGCTCCTACAATGAGCAGTTCTTC. Encoded protein: CATRADGGFSSYNEQFF.

This clonotype occurred a few times. The CDR3 DNA sequence: TGTGCCAGCAGCCCGCGGGGAGGCAGGGGGCTTGACACCGGGGAGCTGTTTTTT. Its protein product is CASSPRGGRGLDTGELFF. This chain uses TRBV4-2 with TRBJ2-2; 8 bases fit TRBD1. The CDR3 covers 18 residues. J gave up 3 bases and V 4 bases, and 13 bases lay outside the gene matches. Germline V lookup: CDR1 LGHNA, CDR2 YNFKEQ.

This clonotype was observed a handful of times. The CDR3 nucleotides are TGTGCCAGCAGCCAAGAACTGGGTGGCTATGGCTACACCTTC. Protein sequence: CASSQELGGYGYTF. The chain recombines TRBV14 with TRBJ1-2; D is undetermined. Germline V gives CDR1 SGHDN, CDR2 FVKESK. The CDR3 consists of 14 residues. Trimming stripped 0 bases from V and 4 bases from J, with 9 bases between.

In its sample, this clonotype was seen many times. The genes are TRBV7-2 and TRBJ1-3; 9 bases agree with TRBD1. Trimming at V came to 4 bases and at J to 4 bases, leaving 2 bases not matched to a gene. This CDR3 is built from 14 residues. CDR1 is SGHTA and CDR2 is FQGNSA in the germline V gene. The CDR3 region is CASSSGTGGNTIYF. The CDR3 bases are TGTGCCAGCAGCTCCGGGACAGGGGGAAACACCATATATTTT. Full variable domain (rest looked up from reference TRBV7-2 and TRBJ1-3): GAGVSQSPSNKVTEKGKDVELRCDPISGHTALYWYRQSLGQGLEFLIYFQGNSAPDKSGLPSDRFSAERTGGSVSTLTIQRTQQEDSAVYLCASSSGTGGNTIYFGEGSWLTVV.

V usage is TRBV6-2 or TRBV6-3 and J usage is TRBJ1-5, with D perhaps matching TRBD1 (6 bases). Per germline, CDR1 MNHEY and CDR2 SVGEGT. The CDR3 extends over 15 amino acids. V dropped 8 bases and J dropped 4 bases, with 18 bases sitting between them. As DNA, the CDR3 is TGTGCCAGCCCCCCGACAGGCGTTAGGAATCAGCCCCAGCATTTT. Translating gives CASPPTGVRNQPQHF.

V gene TRBV6-5 combines with J gene TRBJ2-6; the D gene is possibly TRBD2 (6 bases). This CDR3 is 17 amino acids long. CDR1 is MNHEY and CDR2 is SVGAGI in the germline V gene. The V gene lost 3 bases and the J gene lost 0 bases, with 12 bases spanning the gap. The CDR3 protein is CASSYGTFSSGANVLTF. In DNA form, the CDR3 reads TGTGCCAGCAGTTATGGGACTTTTAGCTCTGGGGCCAACGTCCTGACTTTC.

This clonotype was observed a handful of times. V usage is TRBV19 and J usage is TRBJ1-2, with TRBD1 matching over 8 bases. There are 12 residues in the CDR3. Per germline, CDR1 LNHDA and CDR2 SQIVND (reference sequence). The junction had 5 bases not matched to a gene; V was cut back by 10 bases and J by 4 bases. The CDR3: CATGQATYGYTF. CDR3 in DNA: TGTGCCACGGGACAGGCAACCTATGGCTACACCTTC.

This sequence joins TRBV30 and TRBJ1-5, with 9 bases aligning to TRBD1. Looked up from germline, CDR1 is GTSNPN and CDR2 is SVGIG (reference sequence). Losses at the gene ends were 5 bases for V and 7 bases for J; bases not matched to a gene: 6. This CDR3 spans 13 amino acids. CDR3 region: CAWRGTGQQPQHF. CDR3 nucleotides: TGTGCCTGGCGTGGGACAGGGCAACAGCCCCAGCATTTT.

The rearrangement links TRBV5-1 to TRBJ1-2; D is perhaps TRBD1 (5 bases). Between the trimmed V and J ends, which lost 4 bases and 5 bases, there was a span of 15 bases. Germline V gene sequence: CDR1 SGHRS, CDR2 YFSETQ. The CDR3 totals 14 residues. The CDR3 DNA is TGCGCCAGCAGCCGCCTCACAGGTGATTATGGCTACACCTTC. Its protein product is CASSRLTGDYGYTF.